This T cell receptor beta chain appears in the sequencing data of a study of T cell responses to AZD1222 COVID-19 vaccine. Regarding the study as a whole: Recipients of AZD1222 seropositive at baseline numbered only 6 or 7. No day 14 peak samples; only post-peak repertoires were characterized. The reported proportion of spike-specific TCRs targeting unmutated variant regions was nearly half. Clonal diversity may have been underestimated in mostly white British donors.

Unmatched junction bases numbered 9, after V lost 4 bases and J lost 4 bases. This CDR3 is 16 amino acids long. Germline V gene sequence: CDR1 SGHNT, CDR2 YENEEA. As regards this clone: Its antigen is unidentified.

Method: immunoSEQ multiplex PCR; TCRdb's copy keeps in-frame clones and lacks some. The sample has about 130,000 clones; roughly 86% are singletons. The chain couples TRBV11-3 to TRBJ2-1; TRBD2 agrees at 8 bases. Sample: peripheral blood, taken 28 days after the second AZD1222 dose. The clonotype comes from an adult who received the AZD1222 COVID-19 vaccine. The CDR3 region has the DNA TGTGCCAGCAGCTCGGAAAGCGGGAGTGGGTACAATGAGCAGTTCTTC. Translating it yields CASSSESGSGYNEQFF. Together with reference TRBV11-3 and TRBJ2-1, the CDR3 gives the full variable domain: EAGVVQSPRYKIIEKKQPVAFWCNPISGHNTLYWYLQNLGQGPELLIRYENEEAVDDSQLPKDRFSAERLKGVDSTLKIQPAELGDSAVYLCASSSESGSGYNEQFFGPGTRLTVL.